This T cell receptor (beta chain) was identified during a study of shared clonotypes between healthy human individuals. Libraries were prepared by immunoSEQ multiplex PCR; TCRdb keeps only in-frame clonotypes and omits some of them. Of about a million clones listed, about 75% were seen once; the top ten hold approximately 1.5%. Notes on this clone: What it binds is unknown.

Findings of the study overall: Non-shared clonotypes displayed generation probabilities falling below those of clonotypes present in all four donors. Researchers sampled only blood; tissue repertoires likely differ. Rarefaction analysis demonstrated incomplete sorted-subset sequencing notwithstanding large depth.

A split of CD4+ cells into CD45RA+ naive and CD45RA-negative memory subsets was performed. The CDR3 sequence is 15 residues long. Trimming stripped 2 bases from V and 2 bases from J, with 14 bases between. Per the germline V gene, CDR1 is SGHRS and CDR2 is YFSETQ. The chain links TRBV5-1 to TRBJ2-7; TRBD2 is a possible D gene (7 bases). The receptor was derived from a man between 18 and 29 years old in good health. Input material: memory CD4+ T cells sorted from blood. Subset of the sample: CD45RA-negative fraction. The CDR3 reads CASSFSAGATYEQYF. The CDR3, as DNA: TGCGCCAGCAGCTTCAGCGCGGGGGCTACCTACGAGCAGTACTTC.